Shown below are 30 T cell receptor beta chains from a single sample sequenced in a study of siplizumab effects on memory and regulatory T cells. Profiled with immunoSEQ multiplex PCR; TCRdb holds only in-frame clones, not every one. The sample comprises more than 95,000 clones, roughly 93% of which are singletons, and 0.55% to 0.7% rests with the top ten. The sample taken for sequencing was Tregs sorted from blood. The receptors here all came from a human donor in good health.

This clone came up once. V gene TRBV5-1 combines with J gene TRBJ2-1; D is unresolved. CDR3 length equals 12 residues. Trimming shortened V by 2 bases and J by 4 bases, and 4 bases separated the two germline ends. Germline CDR1 SGHRS, CDR2 YFSETQ. CDR3 sequence (DNA): TGCGCCAGCAGCTTCTTATACAATGAGCAGTTCTTC. This codes for CASSFLYNEQFF.

The chain is built from TRBV19 and TRBJ1-1; TRBD1 aligns across 8 bases. This CDR3 comprises 14 residues. The germline gives CDR1 LNHDA, CDR2 SQIVND (reference sequence). After removal of 3 bases from V and 3 bases from J, the junction contained 3 bases not matched to a gene. The DNA for the CDR3 is TGTGCCAGTAGTATCGGGACAGGCCACACTGAAGCTTTCTTT. It codes for CASSIGTGHTEAFF.

V usage is TRBV7-3 and J usage is TRBJ2-2; TRBD1 matches at 7 bases. J gave up 4 bases and V 5 bases, and 7 bases lay outside the gene matches. The CDR3 consists of 15 residues. CDR1 and CDR2 from the germline V gene are SGHTA and FQGTGA. The CDR3 reads CASSPPGQSTGELFF. As DNA, the CDR3 is TGTGCCAGCAGCCCGCCGGGACAGAGCACCGGGGAGCTGTTTTTT. The full variable domain, with the rest looked up from reference TRBV7-3 and TRBJ2-2, is GAGVSQTPSNKVTEKGKYVELRCDPISGHTALYWYRQSLGQGPEFLIYFQGTGAADDSGLPNDRFFAVRPEGSVSTLKIQRTERGDSAVYLCASSPPGQSTGELFFGEGSRLTVL.

This clone appeared a single time. J is TRBJ2-7 and V is TRBV27; 7 bases map to TRBD2. J lost 2 bases, V lost 1 base, and 5 bases had no gene match. Germline loops: CDR1 MNHEY, CDR2 SMNVEV (reference sequence). This CDR3 region has 15 residues. DNA for the CDR3: TGTGCCAGCAGTTTATTTCCTAGCGGAACCTACGAGCAGTACTTC. Amino acids: CASSLFPSGTYEQYF.

The chain combines TRBV4-2 with TRBJ2-5, with 9 bases identical to TRBD2. After removal of 0 bases from V and 7 bases from J, the junction contained 3 bases not matched to a gene. CDR1 LGHNA and CDR2 YNFKEQ come from the germline V gene. This CDR3 spans 14 amino acids. CDR3: CASSQDIAGATQYF. Here the CDR3 DNA reads TGTGCCAGCAGCCAAGATATAGCGGGGGCGACCCAGTACTTC.

This rearrangement joins TRBV10-3 to TRBJ1-2; 8 nucleotides line up with TRBD1. Germline trimming cut 5 bases from V and 4 bases from J; bases unmatched to any gene: 3. CDR3 length: 13 amino acids. CDR1 and CDR2 from the germline V gene are ENHRY and SYGVKD. The CDR3 loop is CAISLTGGYGYTF. The CDR3 coding sequence is TGTGCCATCAGTCTTACAGGGGGCTATGGCTACACCTTC.

This sequence joins TRBV19 and TRBJ1-2; D not certain. V was cut by 4 bases and J by 0 bases, with 9 bases left in between. Germline V lookup: CDR1 LNHDA, CDR2 SQIVND (reference sequence). This CDR3 has 14 residues. CDR3 residues: CASSTHEANYGYTF. Here the CDR3 DNA reads TGTGCCAGTAGTACACACGAAGCTAACTATGGCTACACCTTC. The full variable domain, completed using reference TRBV19 and TRBJ1-2, is DGGITQSPKYLFRKEGQNVTLSCEQNLNHDAMYWYRQDPGQGLRLIYYSQIVNDFQKGDIAEGYSVSREKKESFPLTVTSAQKNPTAFYLCASSTHEANYGYTFGSGTRLTVV.

Only one count was recorded for this clone. The CDR3 sequence: CASSLAGGGNEQFF. The CDR3 DNA reads as TGTGCCAGCAGCTTAGCTGGCGGGGGTAATGAGCAGTTCTTC. The chain carries TRBV7-3 and TRBJ2-1; 7 bases map to TRBD2. CDR1 and CDR2 (germline): SGHTA, FQGTGA. V lost 2 bases to trimming and J lost 7 bases; unmatched junction nucleotides: 5. There are 14 residues in the CDR3.

This clone was counted a single time. The rearrangement uses TRBV7-2 and TRBJ2-7; D remains unclear. Germline V gene lookup returns CDR1 SGHTA and CDR2 FQGNSA. V dropped 5 bases and J dropped 0 bases, with 5 bases sitting between them. CDR3 length: 12 residues. Here the CDR3 DNA reads TGTGCCAGCAGCCTTATCTCCTACGAGCAGTACTTC. It specifies CASSLISYEQYF.

J is TRBJ2-2 and V is TRBV19; unclear D gene. V gave up 1 base and J gave up 4 bases, with 10 bases separating them. CDR1 is LNHDA, CDR2 SQIVND, per germline (reference sequence). The length of the CDR3 is 15 residues. CDR3 nucleotides: TGTGCCAGTAGTATAGTATCGTCCTTCACCGGGGAGCTGTTTTTT. Translated: CASSIVSSFTGELFF.

The rearrangement uses TRBV2 and TRBJ1-1, with D perhaps matching TRBD1 (5 bases). The V gene lost 7 bases and the J gene lost 5 bases, with 14 bases spanning the gap. CDR1 is SNHLY and CDR2 is FYNNEI in the germline V gene. The CDR3 consists of 13 residues. CDR3 loop: CASIWGVRTEAFF. The CDR3 DNA reads TGTGCCAGCATTTGGGGGGTAAGGACTGAAGCTTTCTTT.

The chain uses TRBV30 and TRBJ2-5; TRBD2 matches at 9 bases. This CDR3 is 15 amino acids long. V trimming: 0 bases; J trimming: 8 bases; junction bases outside the gene matches: 10. Germline V gene sequence: CDR1 GTSNPN, CDR2 SVGIG (reference sequence). The CDR3 nucleotides read TGTGCCTGGAGTGTACGGGGCGGGAGGGATAAAACCCAGTACTTC. Translation: CAWSVRGGRDKTQYF.

CDR3: CASSERAGFWDEAFF. The CDR3 nucleotides read TGTGCCAGCAGTGAAAGGGCAGGTTTTTGGGACGAAGCTTTCTTT. The chain links TRBV2 to TRBJ1-1; D might be TRBD1 (5 bases). This CDR3 comprises 15 residues. V shed 2 bases and J shed 8 bases, with 18 bases lying between them. CDR1 and CDR2 (germline): SNHLY, FYNNEI.

A note on this clone: At one boundary the junction diverges from the germline segment, which might be a read error. V and J are TRBV20-1 and TRBJ2-1; weak D call: TRBD2 (5 bases). Germline V gene lookup returns CDR1 DFQATT and CDR2 SNEGSKA (reference sequence). This CDR3 is built from 11 residues. As DNA, the CDR3 is TGCAGTGCGAGAGGGTGGGATGAGCAGTTCTTC. Translation: CSARGWDEQFF.

This chain uses TRBV9 with TRBJ2-5; D may be TRBD2 (6 bases). The CDR3 consists of 16 residues. Germline assignment: CDR1 SGDLS and CDR2 YYNGEE. V dropped 6 bases and J dropped 7 bases, with 25 bases sitting between them. CDR3 bases: TGTGCCAGCACCCGAGACGGAGGGAATTTGGTAGGGACCCAGTACTTC. Residues: CASTRDGGNLVGTQYF. Full variable domain (outside the CDR3, taken from reference TRBV9 and TRBJ2-5): DSGVTQTPKHLITATGQRVTLRCSPRSGDLSVYWYQQSLDQGLQFLIQYYNGEERAKGNILERFSAQQFPDLHSELNLSSLELGDSALYFCASTRDGGNLVGTQYFGPGTRLLVL.

The CDR3 DNA is TGTGCCAGCAGCCCTCCGGACAGGCCCTCCTATGGCTACACCTTC. This translates into CASSPPDRPSYGYTF. The chain recombines TRBV4-2 with TRBJ1-2; 7 bases agree with TRBD1. V lost 4 bases to trimming and J lost 4 bases; unmatched junction nucleotides: 9. Germline lookup yields CDR1 LGHNA and CDR2 YNFKEQ. CDR3 length: 15 residues.

The chain recombines TRBV19 with TRBJ1-2, with D tentatively TRBD1 (6 bases). The ends were cut back, 3 bases at V and 2 bases at J, with 16 bases in the middle. The CDR3 length is 16 residues. Germline V lookup: CDR1 LNHDA, CDR2 SQIVND (reference sequence). CDR3 DNA sequence: TGTGCCAGTAGTATTTTGCAGGGGAGGGCAAACTATGGCTACACCTTC. Residues: CASSILQGRANYGYTF.

This sequence joins TRBV6-5 and TRBJ2-7; D gene unclear. Deletions cut 6 bases from V and 3 bases from J, with 12 bases between. The CDR3 runs to 13 residues. CDR1 MNHEY and CDR2 SVGAGI come from the germline V gene. The CDR3 nucleotides are TGTGCCAGCAGCCCCCGCGCGCGCTACGAGCAGTACTTC. Translated, it gives CASSPRARYEQYF.

The DNA of the CDR3 is TGTGCCAGCAGCGCCTACCTTGCTACTAATGAGCAGTTCTTC. Translated: CASSAYLATNEQFF. The chain recombines TRBV9 with TRBJ2-1; D gene ambiguous. V was clipped by 3 bases and J by 7 bases, with 14 bases between them. CDR3 size: 14 residues. Germline loops: CDR1 SGDLS, CDR2 YYNGEE.

The genes are TRBV7-8 and TRBJ1-1; D unresolved. Germline V gene data show CDR1 as SGHVS and CDR2 as FQNEAQ. With 5 bases removed from V and 4 bases from J, the gap between germline ends came to 14 bases. There are 14 residues in the CDR3. In DNA form, the CDR3 reads TGTGCCAGCAGCCTTATAGGTCAGGCCACTGAAGCTTTCTTT. Its translation is CASSLIGQATEAFF. The complete variable domain, with remaining parts taken from reference TRBV7-8 and TRBJ1-1, reads GAGVSQSPRYKVAKRGQDVALRCDPISGHVSLFWYQQALGQGPEFLTYFQNEAQLDKSGLPSDRFFAERPEGSVSTLKIQRTQQEDSAVYLCASSLIGQATEAFFGQGTRLTVV.

J is TRBJ2-3 and V is TRBV7-3, with no clear D. V gave up 2 bases and J gave up 1 base, with 4 bases separating them. The CDR3 totals 13 residues. Germline-derived CDR1 and CDR2 are SGHTA and FQGTGA. The CDR3 protein is CASSLQGTDTQYF. The CDR3, as DNA: TGTGCCAGCAGCTTACAGGGCACAGATACGCAGTATTTT. Using reference TRBV7-3 and TRBJ2-3 for the parts outside the CDR3, the full variable domain is GAGVSQTPSNKVTEKGKYVELRCDPISGHTALYWYRQSLGQGPEFLIYFQGTGAADDSGLPNDRFFAVRPEGSVSTLKIQRTERGDSAVYLCASSLQGTDTQYFGPGTRLTVL.

V and J are TRBV7-8 and TRBJ2-5; 12 positions match TRBD2. V dropped 5 bases and J dropped 5; count of bases not matched to a gene: 12. Germline V gene lookup returns CDR1 SGHVS and CDR2 FQNEAQ. The CDR3 loop spans 17 amino acids. The CDR3 loop is CASSQRSSGGAGETQYF. The DNA of the CDR3 is TGTGCCAGCAGCCAACGATCTAGCGGGGGGGCTGGTGAGACCCAGTACTTC.

The rearrangement links TRBV6-6 to TRBJ1-3, with 8 positions matching TRBD1. CDR1 is MNHNY and CDR2 is SVGAGI in the germline V gene (reference sequence). V shed 5 bases and J 0 bases; nucleotides not matched to a gene: 6. The CDR3 length is 16 residues. Written as DNA, the CDR3 is TGTGCCAGCAGTAACAGGGGGTCCCTCTCTGGAAACACCATATATTTT. Translated: CASSNRGSLSGNTIYF.

This sequence joins TRBV1 and TRBJ2-7. TRBV1 is reported as a pseudogene. CDR3 size: 14 residues. The CDR3 nucleotides read TGCACCAGCAGCCAAGATTATCGGGCCTTCGAGCAGTACTTC. Translation: CTSSQDYRAFEQYF.

V and J are TRBV19 and TRBJ2-4; D is unresolved. Trimming cost V 1 base and J 6 bases, with 7 bases left between them. Germline CDR1 LNHDA, CDR2 SQIVND (reference sequence). This CDR3 is 13 amino acids long. In DNA form, the CDR3 reads TGTGCCAGTAGTATAGCCGGATCAAACATTCAGTACTTC. Translated: CASSIAGSNIQYF. The full variable domain, in which reference TRBV19 and TRBJ2-4 provide the parts outside the CDR3, is DGGITQSPKYLFRKEGQNVTLSCEQNLNHDAMYWYRQDPGQGLRLIYYSQIVNDFQKGDIAEGYSVSREKKESFPLTVTSAQKNPTAFYLCASSIAGSNIQYFGAGTRLSVL.

This chain connects TRBV5-3 to TRBJ1-2; possibly TRBD1 for D (5 bases). TRBV5-3 carries the ORF label, with uncertain function. The CDR3 totals 15 residues. V was cut by 3 bases and J by 0 bases, with 12 bases left in between. CDR3 sequence (DNA): TGTGCCAGAAGCTGGCTCGGGACCACTAACTATGGCTACACCTTC. Protein sequence: CARSWLGTTNYGYTF.

This chain joins TRBV11-2 and TRBJ1-1; 11 nucleotides align to TRBD1. The CDR3 contains 15 residues. Germline V gene sequence: CDR1 SGHAT, CDR2 FQNNGV. With V trimmed by 0 bases and J by 11 bases, 8 bases remained unmatched. This CDR3 is CASSLEGQGAAAAFF. CDR3 nucleotide sequence: TGTGCCAGCAGCTTAGAAGGACAGGGGGCGGCCGCGGCTTTCTTT.

This clone was picked up one time. V is TRBV9 and J is TRBJ2-3; no reliable D call. Trimming stripped 3 bases from V and 6 bases from J, with 11 bases between. CDR1 is SGDLS, CDR2 YYNGEE, per germline. This CDR3 spans 13 amino acids. DNA for the CDR3: TGTGCCAGCAGCGGGCCCGTTTGGGATACGCAGTATTTT. As protein: CASSGPVWDTQYF.

The table lists this clone with a count of one. V gene TRBV4-1 combines with J gene TRBJ1-4, with D perhaps TRBD1 (5 bases). The CDR3 has 17 amino acids. CDR1 and CDR2 from the germline V gene are MGHRA and YSYEKL. V shed 0 bases and J shed 8 bases, with 19 bases lying between them. CDR3 DNA: TGCGCCAGCAGCCAAGAGGAGGAAGGGGCGATTGAGGAAAAACTGTTTTTT. Translated, it gives CASSQEEEGAIEEKLFF.

The chain combines TRBV6-6 with TRBJ1-2; D call uncertain. The V end lost 2 bases, the J end lost 7 bases, and 17 bases lay between the germline ends. CDR1 and CDR2 (germline): MNHNY, SVGAGI (reference sequence). CDR3 size: 15 residues. The CDR3 nucleotides are TGTGCCAGCAGTTACCCACGTCCTATGGTATCTGGCTACACCTTC. Translated: CASSYPRPMVSGYTF.